A single sample is the source of the 4 T cell receptor beta chains below, sequenced in a study of blood T cell repertoires in COVID-19. The repertoire was sequenced with immunoSEQ multiplex PCR; TCRdb's copy has only in-frame clones and lacks some. This sample has some 280,000 clones; around 90% occur once, and the top ten carry 0.94%. The sequenced sample was peripheral blood. The receptors come from a middle-aged woman who had recovered from COVID-19.

The V and J genes are TRBV15 and TRBJ2-7, with a possible D match to TRBD2 (5 bases). The CDR3 totals 14 residues. Trimming removed 4 bases from V and 2 bases from J, with 12 bases in between. Germline V gene sequence: CDR1 LNHNV, CDR2 YYDKDF (reference sequence). The CDR3 is CATSMRAAAYEQYF. CDR3 DNA: TGTGCCACCAGCATGAGGGCAGCGGCCTACGAGCAGTACTTC.

This rearrangement joins TRBV4-1 to TRBJ2-2; D gene unclear. The V gene lost 4 bases and the J gene lost 7 bases, with 7 bases spanning the gap. CDR1 MGHRA and CDR2 YSYEKL come from the germline V gene. CDR3 size: 12 residues. Here the CDR3 reads CASSPFSGELFF. In nucleotides, the CDR3 is TGCGCCAGCAGCCCCTTCAGCGGGGAGCTGTTTTTT.

V and J are TRBV5-1 and TRBJ2-3, with 7 nucleotides matching TRBD2. Germline V gene data show CDR1 as SGHRS and CDR2 as YFSETQ. This CDR3 has 18 residues. The trim removed 4 bases at V and 1 base at J, leaving 15 bases unmatched. The CDR3 protein is CASSILGPPSGRTDTQYF. CDR3 nucleotide sequence: TGCGCCAGCAGCATTCTTGGCCCCCCTAGCGGCCGCACAGATACGCAGTATTTT.

The chain has TRBV20-1 and TRBJ2-5; D perhaps matches TRBD2 (5 bases). Germline loops: CDR1 DFQATT, CDR2 SNEGSKA (reference sequence). This CDR3 has 12 residues. With 3 bases removed from V and 5 bases from J, the gap between germline ends came to 10 bases. The CDR3 DNA is TGCAGTGCTAGTGGCGGGTGGGAGACCCAGTACTTC. It yields the protein CSASGGWETQYF.